The text below deals with one T cell receptor beta chain. What it recognizes is unknown. This CDR3 has 14 residues. The J segment lost 7 bases and the V segment lost 7 bases, leaving 10 bases of the junction unmatched. Germline V gene data show CDR1 as SNHLY and CDR2 as FYNNEI. The time point is: blood 2 weeks post-SBRT. Regarding treatment: 15 Gy SBRT to primary tumor, nephrectomy 4 weeks later. Clear cell pathology was present in this patient's renal cell carcinoma. Repertoires were generated with immunoSEQ multiplex PCR, while TCRdb's copy carries only in-frame clones and drops some. Here the sample spans about 130,000 clones, 80% to 90% being singletons. The sample originates from a study of radiation and T cells in renal cell carcinoma. Study overall: Nephrectomy followed 15 Gy stereotactic body radiation by 4 weeks. Study-level points and caveats: From baseline, blood top tumor clonotypes peaked at 2 weeks post-radiation. Without pretreatment biopsies, baseline tumor clonotype presence was undetermined.

The clonotype comes from a woman aged 60-75 years with renal cell carcinoma. Sample: blood, taken from a patient whose treatment included radiotherapy and nephrectomy. The J gene is TRBJ2-4, the V gene TRBV2; TRBD2 matches at 7 bases. The CDR3 spells CASTATTAGNIQYF. CDR3 nucleotides: TGTGCCAGCACCGCAACGACAGCGGGGAACATTCAGTACTTC.